This is a list of T cell receptor beta chains from one sample in a study of blood T cell repertoires in COVID-19. TCRdb's copy holds only in-frame clones and misses some; the assay was immunoSEQ multiplex PCR. This table holds 250,000 to 350,000 clones, roughly 90% found once. Material: PBMCs or T cells enriched from blood (not recorded which). These receptors were collected from a man aged 55 to 70 who had recovered from COVID-19. The CDR3 runs from the conserved cysteine through the conserved F or W. Fields, in order: clone size, V gene, CDR3 protein. A clone size is listed for some rows: how often the clone was seen (once, few, many), or a class if it is expanded.

>-|TRBV5-4
CASSSDGEAGAGNEQFF
>-|TRBV3-1/TRBV3-2
CASSQSTEAFF
>many|TRBV7-3
CASSLLGDQPQHF
>-|TRBV7-2
CASSYGTTSDTQYF
>-|TRBV19
CASSRSTGTNTEAFF
>-|TRBV11-1
CASSQSGGTVTEAFF
>-|TRBV3-1/TRBV3-2
CVSSPGTSGVSTDTQYF
>-|TRBV5-1
CASNPSGGNYGYTF
>-|TRBV15
CATSDRVSPEKLFF
>once|TRBV3-1/TRBV3-2
CACQSNTEAFF
>-|TRBV30
CAWTGLSGNTIYF
>-|TRBV7-2
CASSLSGAGEQFF
>-|TRBV7-2
CASSPTLAPDTQYF
>-|TRBV24-1
CATSDPDGQGEIGYTF
>-|TRBV24-1
CATSASIIPTADPSGTNTGELFF
>-|TRBV5-6
CASSRTGENSPLHF
>-|TRBV11-3
CASSFRDRGTEAFF
>once|TRBV6-2/TRBV6-3
CASSWLTRRGTQYF
>once|TRBV24-1
CATSTGQAYGYTF
>-|TRBV19
CASSMLPGANYGYTF
>-|TRBV12-2
CASRSGGALYEQYF
>-|TRBV6-5
CASSYGGGSTDTQYF
>-|TRBV19
CASSRTGTLMNTEAFF
>-|TRBV5-1
CASSSTSGSFNEQFF
>-|TRBV10-3
CAISGTKNTEAFF
>-|TRBV7-9
CASSQSPQGGGYTF